This TCR beta chain was retrieved from a study of CD8+ T cells in alopecia areata. In the study overall: Tofacitinib was taken orally by treated patients, and the dose was 5 to 10 mg twice daily. The share of scalp area affected provided the severity score for treated patients.

TCR sequencing used cDNA made by reverse transcription of extracted RNA. The method was immunoSEQ multiplex PCR; TCRdb's version includes in-frame clones alone and lacks a portion of them. The table has roughly 250,000 clones, 45% to 70% seen once. This clone was observed a few times. Its antigen is as yet unknown. In germline, CDR1 is SGHTA, CDR2 FQGTGA. This CDR3 spans 13 amino acids. Trimming took 3 bases from V and 8 from J, leaving 11 bases between them. Sample treatment: oral pan-JAK inhibitor, 5-10 mg twice daily. The study, taken as a whole, reports: There were many expanded lesional clones persisting in scalp and blood during tofacitinib.

Here the sequenced sample was CD4+ T cells sorted from blood, taken around week 52, from a patient treated with tofacitinib. The receptor comes from a human donor with alopecia areata. V is TRBV7-3 and J is TRBJ2-1, with TRBD1 as a possible D gene (5 bases). The CDR3 DNA is TGTGCCAGCAGCTTCTTCAGGGATGATGAGCAGTTCTTC. This sequence encodes CASSFFRDDEQFF.